This T cell receptor (beta chain) emerged from a study of cytomegalovirus exposure and HLA in healthy donors. Turning to the study itself: Among roughly 190 million T cells, an earlier analysis found 90 million to 130 million unique TCR beta sequences.

In its sample, this clone was seen once. Its antigen is not known. PCR was performed using 60 Vbeta and 13 Jbeta primers. Clones were sequenced by immunoSEQ multiplex PCR, and TCRdb holds only the in-frame ones, with some missing. The data contain 150,000 to 200,000 clones, 79% of them seen just once; the ten biggest clones take up approximately 2.2%. Study findings and constraints: It has been reported that TCR beta sequences accurately predicted the HLA-A and HLA-B alleles of most subjects.

CDR3 length equals 14 residues. The germline CDR1 and CDR2 sequences are SGHRS and YFSETQ. V lost 6 bases, J lost 4 bases, and 8 bases stayed unmatched. The TCR originated in a woman aged 50 to 60 in good health and CMV-seronegative. The sample comprised PBMCs. This chain connects TRBV5-1 to TRBJ2-5; 8 positions match TRBD2. Written as DNA, the CDR3 is TGCGCCAGCAACAAAGCCAGCGGGGGAGAGACCCAGTACTTC. The encoded protein is CASNKASGGETQYF.